This T cell receptor (beta chain) stems from a study of blood T cells in healthy people across ages (dated by TCRdb to between 2015 and 2017). For the wider study: In model experiments, roughly one uniquely barcoded TCR beta cDNA molecule per two T cells was captured by template switching. Age-related changes in TCR beta repertoire diversity were measured in the study by deep sequencing normalized with unique cDNA molecular identifiers. Two additional independent replicas of 1 million unique cDNA reads from the same blood draw were analyzed for two donors (one aged 18 to 29 and one aged 80 or older). Donors were grouped into four age groups: young (average roughly 15 years), middle-aged (roughly 37), aged (62) and long-lived (approximately 81). To avoid experimental bias, donors of different ages were randomly spread across the sequencing lanes.

Library preparation was by 5' RACE. The reads were generated on an Illumina HiSeq 2500. A second PCR of roughly 6 to 11 cycles was performed with a sample-barcoded 5' primer and a J-beta primer mix. A template-switch 5' adaptor carrying 12 random nucleotides introduced a unique molecular identifier onto each TCR beta cDNA molecule. At least 3 million CDR3-containing paired-end reads were obtained from each sample. The Mint cDNA synthesis kit, primed by a TRBC-specific oligonucleotide, was used to synthesize first-strand cDNA from all RNA. Following uracil-DNA glycosylase treatment, a first 18-cycle PCR with universal primers M1SS and BC2_uni_R was performed on all cDNA. The study's own analysis went as follows. For normalization, 1 million high-quality reads were randomly selected from each sample, with every read carrying a distinct molecular identifier. Reads with shared molecular identifiers were discarded instead of being binned into consensus sequences. MiTCR, set to a Q25 quality threshold and the strictest error-elimination algorithm, was used for CDR3 identification, clonotype clustering and error correction. A nonparametric unseen species model with Euler transformation was used to estimate lower-bound total TCR beta diversity. TCRdb applied fastp at Q25 and MiXCR to the public reads, then kept only in-frame beta chains. Each CDR3 protein gets just one entry, which takes the most common genes and DNA from the rows behind it. These V and J calls derive from TCRdb rather than the authors' analysis. A total of about 1.1 million distinct CDR3 sequences appear in this sample, 35% to 40% of them only once. The ten biggest clones cover 13% of the sample.

The CDR3 sequence holds 14 residues, the cysteine and phenylalanine included. Only the CDR3 part of the read is kept: 42 bases, read in frame from the first base. CDR1 and CDR2, per the germline V gene, are SGHRS and YFSETQ. V ends up 5 bases short and J 5 bases short, with an unmatched junction base count of 9. General findings and caveats noted by the study authors: Observed TCR beta diversity per million T cells fell roughly linearly with age, and a significant reduction was already apparent by age roughly 40. Compared with the aged group, the long-lived group had more naive CD4+ T cells, fewer expanded clones and increased TCR diversity, suggesting age selection. Observed TCR beta diversity correlated strongly with the percentage of naive T cells measured by flow cytometry. Bulk unsorted PBMC profiling prevented conclusive comparison of naive and antigen-experienced compartments. Because donor CMV infection status was unknown, age-related changes in expanded clonotypes were potentially confounded. Total diversity estimates from one million sequenced T cells were considered lower bounds and underestimates.

The donors were 40 or so Caucasian individuals from Russia, aged roughly 6 to 90 years, who were systemically healthy. Each donor gave 8 to 10 milliliters of peripheral blood, collected into EDTA-treated Vacutainer tubes. Ficoll-Paque density-gradient centrifugation was used to isolate PBMCs, with at least 6.5 million per sample. Total RNA, at least 6 micrograms per sample, was extracted from PBMCs with Trizol reagent. The percentages of naive CD45RAhigh/CD27high T cells were determined by flow cytometry on a PBMC aliquot from every donor. This clonotype was found a few times. Its antigen is unknown. No much larger clone is present one base from it, and per-base qualities are unavailable.

In this chain, TRBV5-1 is recombined with TRBJ1-1, with 7 bases in between that match TRBD1. The clonotype comes from a man aged 18 to 30 in good health. The sequenced sample consisted of blood. The DNA reads TGCGCCAGCAGTTTAGGGGGCTTACGTACTGAAGCTTTCTTT. Its product reads: CASSLGGLRTEAFF.